This T cell receptor (beta chain) was sequenced for a study of T cell responses to AZD1222 COVID-19 vaccine. The assay was immunoSEQ multiplex PCR, and TCRdb's table has in-frame clones only and misses some. The repertoire holds some 150,000 clones, with 88% as singletons. General study findings and limits: The repertoires were collected only after the peak T cell response. Reports indicate that nearly half of spike-specific TCRs are directed at unmutated variant regions.

Germline V gene sequence: CDR1 MRHNA, CDR2 SNTAGT. The CDR3 runs to 13 residues. V lost 4 bases to trimming and J lost 8 bases, with 9 bases between them. Second-dose schedules of about 4 or about 12 weeks were combined. A note on this clone: Antigen specificity is unknown.

The source is an adult who received the AZD1222 COVID-19 vaccine. The rearrangement joins TRBV6-4 to TRBJ1-6, with D tentatively TRBD1 (5 bases). The sample was peripheral blood, taken 28 days after the second AZD1222 dose. The CDR3 sequence is CASSGTLDSPLHF. CDR3 DNA sequence: TGTGCCAGCAGTGGGACACTGGATTCACCCCTCCACTTT.